Below are 17 T cell receptor beta chains sequenced from a single sample in a study of T cell responses to AZD1222 COVID-19 vaccine. Measured with immunoSEQ multiplex PCR; TCRdb has only the in-frame clones, and not every one. The sample records roughly 150,000 clones, more than 90% being singletons. The material was peripheral blood, obtained on day 0 of AZD1222 vaccination. The receptors originated from an adult in good health.

In DNA, the CDR3 is TGTGCCAGCAGCTTAATGGTAGAGACCCAGTACTTC. Protein: CASSLMVETQYF. This chain uses TRBV7-2 with TRBJ2-5; D ambiguous. The V and J ends lost 2 bases and 4 bases respectively, with 5 bases between them. CDR1 SGHTA and CDR2 FQGNSA come from the germline V gene. The CDR3 is made up of 12 amino acids.

The J gene is TRBJ2-3, the V gene TRBV3-1 (or the pseudogene TRBV3-2); D is ambiguous. The length of the CDR3 is 15 residues. Germline CDR1 and CDR2: LGHDT and YNNKEL (reference sequence). The V end was cut by 5 bases, the J end by 2 bases, with 14 bases between. CDR3 DNA: TGTGCCAGCAGCAGTACTACAGATCCCACAGATACGCAGTATTTT. It codes for CASSSTTDPTDTQYF.

The gene calls are TRBV5-1 and TRBJ2-7; D perhaps matches TRBD2 (5 bases). Trimming took 2 bases from V and 0 from J, leaving 12 bases between them. In germline, CDR1 is SGHRS, CDR2 YFSETQ. The length of the CDR3 is 15 residues. The CDR3 DNA follows: TGCGCCAGCAGCTTATCTTTAGCGCGCTCCTACGAGCAGTACTTC. Protein product: CASSLSLARSYEQYF.

The V call is TRBV25-1, the J call TRBJ2-1; unclear D gene. This CDR3 spans 16 amino acids. Per the germline V gene, CDR1 is MGHDK and CDR2 is SYGVNS. V dropped 7 bases and J dropped 6 bases, with 22 bases sitting between them. CDR3 DNA: TGTGCCAGCAAAGGGTTCTCAACTCTGGCCACCAATGAGCAGTTCTTC. It codes for CASKGFSTLATNEQFF.

V usage is TRBV6-5 and J usage is TRBJ1-1, with D maybe TRBD1 (6 bases). Germline V gene sequence: CDR1 MNHEY, CDR2 SVGAGI. V dropped 6 bases and J dropped 1 base, with 12 bases sitting between them. The CDR3 is made up of 14 amino acids. In DNA, the CDR3 is TGTGCCAGCAGCGGACAGAACCGGAACACTGAAGCTTTCTTT. This codes for CASSGQNRNTEAFF.

The chain links TRBV4-1 to TRBJ1-5; D call uncertain. CDR3 length: 17 residues. V lost 0 bases and J lost 2, with 14 bases in between. CDR1 and CDR2 (germline): MGHRA, YSYEKL. The CDR3 reads CASSQDPAEGRNQPQHF. CDR3 DNA sequence: TGCGCCAGCAGCCAAGACCCCGCGGAGGGCCGCAATCAGCCCCAGCATTTT.

The chain couples TRBV28 to TRBJ2-7; TRBD1 matches at 9 bases. The CDR3 has 17 residues. CDR1 MDHEN and CDR2 SYDVKM come from the germline V gene. Trimming at V came to 4 bases and at J to 5 bases, leaving 15 bases not matched to a gene. The CDR3 region is CASSSKYRGRTSHEQYF. The CDR3 DNA sequence: TGTGCCAGCAGTTCTAAATACAGGGGGCGGACGTCCCACGAGCAGTACTTC.

The CDR3 DNA is TGTGCCAGCAGGTCCGGGGGAGGGTATAGCAATCAGCCCCAGCATTTT. It translates to CASRSGGGYSNQPQHF. V usage is TRBV21-1 and J usage is TRBJ1-5. TRBV21-1 is a pseudogene segment. The CDR3 totals 16 residues.

This chain joins TRBV27 and TRBJ2-3; D is perhaps TRBD1 or TRBD2 (10 bases each). V was pared by 1 base and J by 0 bases, with 26 bases between. There are 21 residues in the CDR3. In germline, CDR1 is MNHEY, CDR2 SMNVEV (reference sequence). The CDR3, as DNA: TGTGCCAGCAGTTTATGGGGACAGGGGAGCCTAGCGGGGGTTAGCACAGATACGCAGTATTTT. Translated: CASSLWGQGSLAGVSTDTQYF.

The rearrangement joins TRBV4-3 to TRBJ2-5; D unresolved. The CDR3 runs to 13 residues. Germline loops: CDR1 LGHNA, CDR2 YSLEER. V lost 1 base and J 5 bases, leaving 8 bases between the germline ends. The CDR3: CASSQGTTETQYF. In DNA form, the CDR3 reads TGCGCCAGCAGCCAAGGCACTACGGAGACCCAGTACTTC.

The chain joins TRBV18 to TRBJ2-2; TRBD2 might be the D (5 bases). Deletions cut 5 bases from V and 0 bases from J, with 13 bases between. The CDR3 runs to 16 residues. The germline CDR1 and CDR2 sequences are KGHSH and LQKENI. CDR3 nucleotide sequence: TGTGCCAGCTCAAGTCTAGGCGGGCCGAACACCGGGGAGCTGTTTTTT. This sequence encodes CASSSLGGPNTGELFF.

J is TRBJ1-5 and V is TRBV2; D remains ambiguous. The germline gives CDR1 SNHLY, CDR2 FYNNEI. Trimming took off 6 bases at V and 0 bases at J, with 18 bases between the two ends. The CDR3 has 17 residues. The CDR3 spells CASRYTRSSHSNQPQHF. The CDR3, as DNA: TGTGCCAGCAGATACACCCGGTCGAGTCATAGCAATCAGCCCCAGCATTTT.

DNA for the CDR3: TGTGCCAGCAGCCAAGATCGTTCGAACAGGGGGCAGTACTTC. It is translated as CASSQDRSNRGQYF. This chain connects TRBV3-1 (or the pseudogene TRBV3-2) to TRBJ2-7, with 7 bases aligning to TRBD1. The CDR3 totals 14 residues. The trim removed 0 bases at V and 9 bases at J, leaving 8 bases unmatched. Germline V lookup: CDR1 LGHDT, CDR2 YNNKEL (reference sequence).

The rearrangement uses TRBV7-6 and TRBJ2-1; TRBD1 aligns across 9 bases. Trimming cost V 5 bases and J 0 bases; bases outside gene matches: 5. The CDR3 totals 16 residues. The germline CDR1 and CDR2 sequences are SGHVS and FNYEAQ. CDR3 sequence reads: CASSTYRGLSYNEQFF. The CDR3 region has the DNA TGTGCCAGCAGCACCTACAGGGGGCTCTCCTACAATGAGCAGTTCTTC.

This chain links TRBV5-1 with TRBJ2-2, with 8 bases fitting TRBD1. CDR3 length: 16 amino acids. Germline CDR1 and CDR2: SGHRS and YFSETQ. Germline trimming cut 4 bases from V and 5 bases from J; bases unmatched to any gene: 10. CDR3 DNA: TGCGCCAGCAGCCCCCTAAAACGACAGGGGACCGGGGAGCTGTTTTTT. Protein sequence: CASSPLKRQGTGELFF.

The J gene is TRBJ2-3, the V gene TRBV7-9, with a weak D call TRBD1 (5 bases). Germline-derived CDR1 and CDR2 are SEHNR and FQNEAQ (reference sequence). The CDR3 has 16 residues. V shed 1 base and J shed 0 bases, with 11 bases lying between them. The CDR3 nucleotides read TGTGCCAGCAGCTTAGTTGCGACAGAGAGCACAGATACGCAGTATTTT. Its protein is CASSLVATESTDTQYF.

The chain joins TRBV5-1 to TRBJ1-1, with unresolved D. The V and J ends lost 4 bases and 1 base respectively, with 14 bases between them. Germline CDR1 SGHRS, CDR2 YFSETQ. CDR3 length: 15 residues. CDR3 region: CASSLWSSENTEAFF. The CDR3, as DNA: TGCGCCAGCAGCCTATGGTCGTCCGAGAACACTGAAGCTTTCTTT.